This paragraph covers one T cell receptor beta chain sequence. It was during active infection that Seattle patients were enrolled and then longitudinally followed. The source of the sample is a study of blood T cell repertoires in COVID-19. Study processing details: By means of reference gene primer amplification, nucleated cell counts were estimated. TCRdb's copy holds only in-frame clones and misses some; the assay was immunoSEQ multiplex PCR. D and trimming were read from the DNA, whereas the V and J calls and clone size are those reported in that table. The sample has 330,000 or so clones; roughly nine tenths are singletons. Germline lookup yields CDR1 MNHNS and CDR2 SASEGT. The CDR3 contains 18 residues. The J segment lost 7 bases and the V segment lost 0 bases, leaving 15 bases of the junction unmatched.

This clonotype originated in a woman aged 60-75 years with COVID-19, enrolled during active disease. V is TRBV6-1 and J is TRBJ2-1, with 7 bases lining up with TRBD1. Material: peripheral blood. The CDR3 nucleotides read TGTGCCAGCAGTGAAGCGCTTTCTCAGGGGGATATAAGGAATGAGCAGTTCTTC. Amino acids: CASSEALSQGDIRNEQFF.